The count of the clone carrying this T cell receptor (beta chain) is one. What it binds is unknown. This specimen comes from a study of T cell repertoires in cytomegalovirus infection. TCRdb reprocessed the reads via MiXCR and lists one record per CDR3 protein. Among hundreds of thousands of distinct CDR3 sequences, 20% to 30% were seen once, and the ten largest hold around 7.6%. The CDR3 totals 14 residues. V lost 5 bases to trimming and J lost 6 bases; unmatched junction nucleotides: 10. Germline V gene lookup returns CDR1 SNHLY and CDR2 FYNNEI. Whole-study findings and limits: Cumulative public TCR beta family frequency identified carriers of CMV plus the relevant HLA. CMV-specific TCR beta clonotypes restricted by HLA-C were the ones dominating the ex vivo response.

The sequenced sample consisted of CD8+ T cells from PBMCs. This chain connects TRBV2 to TRBJ2-7, with 7 bases identical to TRBD1. The TCR comes from a human donor in good health (CMV status not recorded). Some clones in this sample may be carry-over from other donors' samples. CDR3 in amino acids: CASSSIGTAREQYF. CDR3 DNA sequence: TGTGCCAGCAGTAGCATCGGGACAGCTCGCGAGCAGTACTTC. The whole variable domain, filled in from reference TRBV2 and TRBJ2-7, reads EPEVTQTPSHQVTQMGQEVILRCVPISNHLYFYWYRQILGQKVEFLVSFYNNEISEKSEIFDDQFSVERPDGSNFTLKIRSTKLEDSAMYFCASSSIGTAREQYFGPGTRLTVT.